This TCR beta chain comes out of a study of metastatic and nonmetastatic thyroid tumors. Study at large: The authors compared repertoires across blood and tumor or nodule tissue from malignant and benign thyroid patients. Study-wide results and limits: Significantly higher TCR beta diversity was reportedly seen in malignant thyroid tumors than benign nodules, in blood and tumor.

Original data processing: A distant-metastasis classifier for papillary thyroid cancer was built using CDR3 differences across clinicopathological groups. TCRdb ran MiXCR on the PCR reads. The authors' filters were not applied to this entry. This table holds around 17,000 clones, roughly 25% found once. Every patient was untreated before thyroid surgery. This clone was seen only a few times. What it binds is unknown. This clonotype originated in a female donor with papillary thyroid cancer or a benign thyroid nodule (not recorded which). Some clones in this sample may be carry-over from other donors' samples. Sequencing was done on a sample of adjacent normal tissue.

This CDR3 is CASSLGTSGMETQYF. The CDR3 DNA reads TGCGCCAGCAGCTTGGGGACTAGCGGGATGGAGACCCAGTACTTC. The chain joins TRBV5-1 to TRBJ2-5, with 12 bases lining up with TRBD2. J lost 5 bases, V lost 0 bases, and 2 bases had no gene match. From germline, CDR1 is SGHRS and CDR2 YFSETQ. This CDR3 spans 15 amino acids. Supplemented by reference TRBV5-1 and TRBJ2-5, the full variable domain reads KAGVTQTPRYLIKTRGQQVTLSCSPISGHRSVSWYQQTPGQGLQFLFEYFSETQRNKGNFPGRFSGRQFSNSRSEMNVSTLELGDSALYLCASSLGTSGMETQYFGPGTRLLVL.